This T cell receptor beta chain was sequenced during a study of blood T cell repertoires in COVID-19. Methods used by the authors: Reference gene primers were amplified, and this amplification served to estimate nucleated cell counts. TCRdb's copy holds only in-frame clones and misses some; the assay was immunoSEQ multiplex PCR. The V and J calls and clone size were taken over from that table, and D and trimming were inferred from the DNA. Of a few hundred thousand clones in the sample, roughly 86% were seen once. Trimming took 5 bases from V and 4 from J; bases not matched to a gene: 9. The CDR3 has 17 residues. CDR1 MNHNY and CDR2 SVGAGI come from the germline V gene (reference sequence).

This TCR was recovered from a woman between 45 and 65 years old with acute or convalescent COVID-19. The chain couples TRBV6-6 to TRBJ2-5, with 14 bases identical to TRBD2. Sequencing input: peripheral blood. The DNA for the CDR3 is TGTGCCAGCAGTCTGCGACTAGCGGGAGGGTCATTAGAGACCCAGTACTTC. It translates to CASSLRLAGGSLETQYF.